This T cell receptor beta chain was identified during a study of blood T cells in healthy people across ages. Study-wide results and caveats: Age advanced and TCR beta diversity per million T cells fell, roughly linearly. Both higher diversity and more naive CD4+ cells marked long-lived donors when set against aged donors.

CDR3 length equals 14 residues. A J-beta primer mix and a sample-barcoded 5' primer were used in a second PCR of roughly 6 to 11 cycles. TCRdb reprocessed the 5' RACE reads with MiXCR, giving one entry per CDR3 protein. The table lists 500,000 to 650,000 distinct CDR3 sequences, roughly a quarter of them singletons. This clonotype was detected a few times. The antigen remains undetermined. These data were also filed under a second study, of T cells of mothers and their children. That study reports: The whole RNA yield was converted to cDNA, approximately 1.4 ug per 15 ul. When the second PCR was run, its M1S primer added sample barcodes and 2-4 random nucleotides.

V gene TRBV21-1 combines with J gene TRBJ2-2; the table's D call of TRBD1 was not tested on the DNA. TRBV21-1 is termed a pseudogene. The TCR was taken from a boy aged 2-15 years in good health. The sequenced sample consisted of blood. For the CDR3, the DNA is TGTGCCAGCGACGGCAGGGGGAACACCGGGGAGCTGTTTTTT. It translates to CASDGRGNTGELFF.